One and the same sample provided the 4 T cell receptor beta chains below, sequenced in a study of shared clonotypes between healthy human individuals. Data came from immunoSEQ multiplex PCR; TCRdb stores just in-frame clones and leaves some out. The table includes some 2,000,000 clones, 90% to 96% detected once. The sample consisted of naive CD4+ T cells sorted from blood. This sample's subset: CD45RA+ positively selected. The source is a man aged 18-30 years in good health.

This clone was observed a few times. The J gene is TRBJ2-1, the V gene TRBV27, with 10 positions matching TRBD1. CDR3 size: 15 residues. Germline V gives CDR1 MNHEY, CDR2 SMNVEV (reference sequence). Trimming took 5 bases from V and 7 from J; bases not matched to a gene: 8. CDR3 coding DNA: TGTGCCAGCAGTATCCCGGGACAGGGGATGAATGAGCAGTTCTTC. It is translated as CASSIPGQGMNEQFF.

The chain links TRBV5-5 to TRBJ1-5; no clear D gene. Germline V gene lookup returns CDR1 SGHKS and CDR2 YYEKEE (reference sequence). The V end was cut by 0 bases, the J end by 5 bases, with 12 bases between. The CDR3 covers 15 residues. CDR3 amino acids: CASSLDAETYQPQHF. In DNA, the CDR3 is TGTGCCAGCAGCTTGGATGCAGAGACTTATCAGCCCCAGCATTTT.

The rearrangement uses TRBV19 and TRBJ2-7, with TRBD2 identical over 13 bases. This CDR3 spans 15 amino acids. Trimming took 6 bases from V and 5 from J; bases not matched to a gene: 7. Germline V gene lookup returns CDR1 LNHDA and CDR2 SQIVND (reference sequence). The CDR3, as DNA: TGTGCCAGTAGCATACTAGCGGGAGGGCCCCACGAGCAGTACTTC. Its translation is CASSILAGGPHEQYF.

The CDR3 region has the DNA TGCAGCGTTGAAGCCAGGACAGGGGGCACAACAGATACGCAGTATTTT. Translated, it gives CSVEARTGGTTDTQYF. The chain links TRBV29-1 to TRBJ2-3; 11 nucleotides align to TRBD1. Germline V gene lookup returns CDR1 SQVTM and CDR2 ANQGSEA. The CDR3 spans 16 residues. J was trimmed by 3 bases and V by 1 base; bases with no gene match: 6.